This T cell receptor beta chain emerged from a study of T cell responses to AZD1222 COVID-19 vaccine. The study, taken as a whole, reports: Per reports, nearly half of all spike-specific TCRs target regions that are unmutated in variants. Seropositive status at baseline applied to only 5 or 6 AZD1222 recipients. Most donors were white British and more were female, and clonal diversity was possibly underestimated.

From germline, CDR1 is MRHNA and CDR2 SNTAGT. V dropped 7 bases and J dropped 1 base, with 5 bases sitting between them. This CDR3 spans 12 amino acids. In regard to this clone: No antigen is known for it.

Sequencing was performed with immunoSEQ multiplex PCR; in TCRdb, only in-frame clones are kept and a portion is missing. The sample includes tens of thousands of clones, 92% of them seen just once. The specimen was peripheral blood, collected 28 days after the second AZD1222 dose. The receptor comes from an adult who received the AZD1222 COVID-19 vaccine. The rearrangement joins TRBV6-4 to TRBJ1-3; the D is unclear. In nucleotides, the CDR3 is TGTGCCAGCACGAGGTCTGGAAACACCATATATTTT. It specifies CASTRSGNTIYF.